This entry lists 20 T cell receptor beta chains sequenced from one sample in a study of vaccination and CD4 T cells after COVID-19. The antigens these receptors bind are not known. Stated treatment: approximately 9-day PBMC culture with coronavirus spike peptide pools or control peptides (ViraFEST assay). The Oncomine TCR Beta short-read assay sequenced DNA from cultured CD4+ T cells. In TCRdb, the PCR reads were re-called with MiXCR into one record per CDR3 protein. The table includes under 25,000 distinct CDR3 sequences, 60% to 80% detected once. Sequencing was carried out using CD4+ T cells from blood, cultured in vitro. The receptors stem from a human donor who had recovered from COVID-19.

This clonotype was observed a single time. J is TRBJ2-6 and V is TRBV18; D is uncertain. Trimming left V 4 bases short and J 3 bases short, with 7 bases between. The CDR3 is 14 amino acids. CDR1 and CDR2 (germline): KGHSH, LQKENI. In DNA form, the CDR3 reads TGTGCCAGCTCACAGGGAAATGGGGCCAACGTCCTGACTTTC. This sequence encodes CASSQGNGANVLTF. The whole variable domain, remainder taken from reference TRBV18 and TRBJ2-6, is NAGVMQNPRHLVRRRGQEARLRCSPMKGHSHVYWYRQLPEEGLKFMVYLQKENIIDESGMPKERFSAEFPKEGPSILRIQQVVRGDSAAYFCASSQGNGANVLTFGAGSRLTVL.

The chain uses TRBV7-2 and TRBJ2-5; D remains unclear. Germline CDR1 and CDR2: SGHTA and FQGNSA. V was cut by 2 bases and J by 5 bases, with 12 bases left in between. This CDR3 contains 14 residues. The CDR3 reads CASSLLVGPETQYF. The CDR3 nucleotides are TGTGCCAGCAGCTTACTGGTGGGCCCTGAGACCCAGTACTTC.

The table lists this clonotype with a few counts. The CDR3 DNA is TGCGCCAGCAGCACGGATGCCACAGGGGGCCTAAGTGCCTACGAGCAGTACTTC. Protein sequence: CASSTDATGGLSAYEQYF. V gene TRBV5-1 combines with J gene TRBJ2-7; 9 bases match TRBD1. CDR1 is SGHRS and CDR2 is YFSETQ in the germline V gene. This CDR3 has 18 residues. V was clipped by 4 bases and J by 2 bases; unmatched bases: 16.

This clonotype was detected only a few times. The chain is built from TRBV20-1 and TRBJ1-1, with TRBD1 as a possible D gene (5 bases). CDR1 is DFQATT, CDR2 SNEGSKA, per germline (reference sequence). This CDR3 region has 14 residues. With 1 base removed from V and 1 base from J, the gap between germline ends came to 10 bases. The CDR3, as DNA: TGCAGTGCTAGAGTCGGGGGGACGAACACTGAAGCTTTCTTT. It is translated as CSARVGGTNTEAFF.

V and J are TRBV20-1 and TRBJ2-1, with 7 bases fitting TRBD2. Per germline, CDR1 DFQATT and CDR2 SNEGSKA (reference sequence). The CDR3 length is 15 residues. The junction had 7 bases not matched to a gene; V was cut back by 0 bases and J by 5 bases. Here the CDR3 DNA reads TGCAGTGCTAGAGAAGTCAGCGGGACTAACAATGAGCAGTTCTTC. Translated: CSAREVSGTNNEQFF.

This clonotype was counted between two and nine times. This chain uses TRBV2 with TRBJ1-5, with a weak D call TRBD1 (6 bases). From germline, CDR1 is SNHLY and CDR2 FYNNEI. V lost 9 bases and J 0 bases, leaving 9 bases between the germline ends. CDR3 length: 13 residues. This CDR3 reads CASNRDSNQPQHF. CDR3 sequence (DNA): TGTGCCAGTAACAGGGATAGCAATCAGCCCCAGCATTTT. The entire variable domain, with the rest obtained from reference TRBV2 and TRBJ1-5, is as follows: EPEVTQTPSHQVTQMGQEVILRCVPISNHLYFYWYRQILGQKVEFLVSFYNNEISEKSEIFDDQFSVERPDGSNFTLKIRSTKLEDSAMYFCASNRDSNQPQHFGDGTRLSIL.

V usage is TRBV20-1 and J usage is TRBJ2-7, with D possibly matching TRBD2 (5 bases). The CDR3 is 14 residues long. The V gene's germline CDR1 is DFQATT and CDR2 SNEGSKA (reference sequence). V lost 1 base, J lost 2 bases, and 12 bases lay in between. Here the CDR3 reads CSARAPRGTYEQYF. The CDR3 DNA follows: TGCAGTGCTAGAGCCCCCCGGGGAACCTACGAGCAGTACTTC.

The chain combines TRBV6-4 with TRBJ1-5; 10 bases fit TRBD1. The CDR3 spans 17 residues. The V gene end was trimmed by 4 bases and the J gene end by 1 base; junction bases not matched to a gene: 7. The germline gives CDR1 MRHNA, CDR2 SNTAGT. CDR3 nucleotides: TGTGCCAGCAGTGGGAACCGGGACAGGGGAAGCAATCAGCCCCAGCATTTT. It yields the protein CASSGNRDRGSNQPQHF.

The rearrangement joins TRBV11-1 to TRBJ2-7; D unresolved. From germline, CDR1 is SGHAT and CDR2 FQDESV (reference sequence). V was shortened by 2 bases and J by 3 bases, with 8 bases between the two germline ends. The CDR3 extends over 13 amino acids. The CDR3 loop reads CASSLRQNYEQYF. The CDR3 coding sequence is TGTGCCAGCAGCTTAAGGCAGAACTACGAGCAGTACTTC.

This chain connects TRBV19 to TRBJ1-5; D is perhaps TRBD1 (5 bases). Germline values: CDR1 LNHDA, CDR2 SQIVND (reference sequence). V lost 5 bases, J lost 0 bases, and 11 bases lay in between. This CDR3 contains 15 residues. The CDR3 sequence is CASSSGRYSNQPQHF. The CDR3 DNA is TGTGCCAGTAGTTCGGGACGGTATAGCAATCAGCCCCAGCATTTT.

The chain combines TRBV21-1 with TRBJ1-5; the table's D call, TRBD1, has no DNA check behind it. TRBV21-1 is a listed pseudogene. This CDR3 has 13 residues. CDR3 sequence reads: CAREGQGNQPQHF. Here the CDR3 DNA reads TGTGCCAGGGAGGGACAGGGAAATCAGCCCCAGCATTTT.

This clonotype showed up just a few times. The chain has TRBV7-9 and TRBJ1-1; D unclear. The CDR3 is 17 amino acids. The V end was cut by 4 bases, the J end by 8 bases, with 26 bases between. Germline V lookup: CDR1 SEHNR, CDR2 FQNEAQ (reference sequence). CDR3 DNA sequence: TGTGCCAGCAGCTCCCGCCGGGGAGGGTCGGTTACAAGCGAAGCTTTCTTT. Protein sequence: CASSSRRGGSVTSEAFF.

The genes are TRBV20-1 and TRBJ1-6; no reliable D call. The V and J ends lost 6 bases and 8 bases respectively, with 14 bases between them. Germline V gives CDR1 DFQATT, CDR2 SNEGSKA (reference sequence). There are 13 residues in the CDR3. This CDR3 reads CSAPSWVHSPLHF. The CDR3 DNA reads as TGCAGTGCCCCCAGTTGGGTACATTCACCCCTCCACTTT.

This clonotype was recorded only once. DNA for the CDR3: TGCGCCAGCAGCTTTACAGGGGGGAACGAAAAACTGTTTTTT. Protein: CASSFTGGNEKLFF. The gene calls are TRBV5-1 and TRBJ1-4; 8 bases line up with TRBD1. V shed 2 bases, J shed 8 bases, and the junction held 5 bases outside the gene matches. CDR1 is SGHRS and CDR2 is YFSETQ in the germline V gene. The CDR3 extends over 14 amino acids.

This chain joins TRBV15 and TRBJ2-3; D gene ambiguous. The V end lost 1 base, the J end lost 1 base, and 6 bases lay between the germline ends. The CDR3 is 14 amino acids. The germline gives CDR1 LNHNV, CDR2 YYDKDF (reference sequence). Here the CDR3 reads CATSRAIGTDTQYF. For the CDR3, the DNA is TGTGCCACCAGCAGAGCCATTGGCACAGATACGCAGTATTTT.

V and J are TRBV11-2 and TRBJ2-7; D perhaps matches TRBD2 (5 bases). In germline, CDR1 is SGHAT, CDR2 FQNNGV. V gave up 1 base and J gave up 2 bases, with 9 bases separating them. This CDR3 region has 14 residues. In DNA, the CDR3 is TGTGCCAGCAGCTTAGGCCTAGCTACCTACGAGCAGTACTTC. Encoded protein: CASSLGLATYEQYF.

The chain carries TRBV27 and TRBJ2-3, with 13 bases fitting TRBD2. CDR1 and CDR2 (germline): MNHEY, SMNVEV (reference sequence). J was trimmed by 4 bases and V by 4 bases; bases with no gene match: 5. This CDR3 has 16 amino acids. CDR3 protein: CASSSLAGGPPDTQYF. The CDR3 DNA is TGTGCCAGCAGTTCACTAGCGGGAGGGCCACCAGATACGCAGTATTTT.

The chain links TRBV18 to TRBJ1-1; D is undetermined. V was cut by 0 bases and J by 1 base, with 9 bases left in between. The CDR3 is 15 residues long. Germline V gene sequence: CDR1 KGHSH, CDR2 LQKENI. CDR3 region: CASSPPRERNTEAFF. CDR3 nucleotide sequence: TGTGCCAGCTCACCACCAAGGGAACGGAACACTGAAGCTTTCTTT.

This sequence joins TRBV11-2 and TRBJ2-5; D is perhaps TRBD2 (5 bases). Trimming removed 6 bases at V and 5 bases at J, with 16 bases between. Germline CDR1 and CDR2: SGHAT and FQNNGV. This CDR3 contains 14 residues. CDR3 loop: CASRPPGRRETQYF. Here the CDR3 DNA reads TGTGCCAGCAGACCACCGGGGAGACGGGAGACCCAGTACTTC.

V gene TRBV7-9 combines with J gene TRBJ1-5; perhaps TRBD1 as D (6 bases). The germline CDR1 and CDR2 sequences are SEHNR and FQNEAQ (reference sequence). Trimming stripped 3 bases from V and 0 bases from J, with 9 bases between. This CDR3 is 15 amino acids long. CDR3 in DNA: TGTGCCAGCAGCTTCCAGGGGCGTAGCAATCAGCCCCAGCATTTT. This translates into CASSFQGRSNQPQHF.